The rows below give T cell receptor beta chains drawn from one sample of a study of blood T cell repertoires in COVID-19. Using immunoSEQ multiplex PCR, the repertoire was profiled, and TCRdb retains in-frame clones only, with some absent. The sample has over 350,000 clones; 88% are singletons. Input material: PBMCs or T cells enriched from blood (not recorded which). All receptors come from a woman aged 18-30 years who had recovered from COVID-19. Each CDR3 is given without its conserved first and last residue.

V,J,CDR3
TRBV3-1/TRBV3-2,TRBJ1-1,ASSLGRGASTEAF
TRBV28,TRBJ1-4,ASSLTGSNEKLF
TRBV5-1,TRBJ2-7,ASSFGTGPSYEQY
TRBV6-5,TRBJ2-5,ASSRLAGGQETQY
TRBV7-8,TRBJ1-5,ASSLGQGNQPQH
TRBV2,TRBJ1-2,ASSEGRGLYGYT
TRBV24-1,TRBJ1-5,ATSDTQGVGRGVHQPQH
TRBV3-1/TRBV3-2,TRBJ2-3,ASSEDPGTSDTDTQY
TRBV10-1,TRBJ2-1,ASTGGQGCFEQF
TRBV28,TRBJ1-5,ASSVGSQPQH
TRBV7-9,TRBJ2-7,ASSSTAGFGQY
TRBV3-1/TRBV3-2,TRBJ1-1,ASSQDSPGLLNTEAF
TRBV5-1,TRBJ2-3,ASRTATTDTQY
TRBV7-9,TRBJ1-4,ASSAQTGANEKLF
TRBV5-1,TRBJ1-2,ASSPLLTNYGYT
TRBV20-1,TRBJ1-2,SATGLGYT
TRBV25-1,TRBJ2-5,ASRGQETQY
TRBV15,TRBJ2-7,ATLTLHGDYEQY
TRBV4-2,TRBJ2-1,ASSQEGRLAGILSSYNEQF
TRBV27,TRBJ1-6,ASSLRGNNSPLH
TRBV2,TRBJ1-6,ASSDPRVDSPLH
TRBV5-1,TRBJ1-2,ASRLTGDERHGYT
TRBV7-2,TRBJ2-7,ASSSSSYEQY
TRBV29-1,TRBJ1-1,SVEARLRMNTEAF
TRBV11-2,TRBJ2-2,ASSLELAGRNTGELF